Sequencing of this TCR beta chain was carried out in a study of CD8+ T cells in alopecia areata. Study results and limitations: Persistence during tofacitinib was seen for many expanded lesional clones in scalp and blood.

Extracted RNA was reverse transcribed into cDNA, the sequencing template. Clones were sequenced by immunoSEQ multiplex PCR, and TCRdb holds only the in-frame ones, with some missing. The sample shows a few hundred thousand clones, 66% of them seen only once. Comment on this clone: Its matching antigen is unknown.

Noted treatment: oral pan-JAK inhibitor, 5-10 mg twice daily. This TCR was recovered from a human donor with alopecia areata. This specimen was CD4+ T cells sorted from blood, taken at approximately week 42, from a patient treated with tofacitinib.

CDR3 sequence (DNA): TGTGCCAGCAGTCTGACAAACCAAGAGACCCAGTACTTC. Translation gives CASSLTNQETQYF. The chain employs TRBV27 and TRBJ2-5; D is unclear. Trimming took off 5 bases at V and 0 bases at J, with 7 bases between the two ends. From germline, CDR1 is MNHEY and CDR2 SMNVEV (reference sequence). The CDR3 spans 13 residues.